These T cell receptor beta chains were read from a single sample in a study of shared clonotypes between healthy human individuals. Repertoires were generated with immunoSEQ multiplex PCR, while TCRdb's copy carries only in-frame clones and drops some. This table has fewer than 850,000 clones, 55% to 75% appearing once. Sequencing input: memory CD4+ T cells sorted from blood. The source is a woman younger than 45 in good health. CDR3s include the opening cysteine and the closing phenylalanine or tryptophan.

V,CDR3
TRBV2,CADRLAGGETQYF
TRBV19,CASSLGRGSYEQYF
TRBV2,CASSAGHRNSNYGYTF
TRBV25-1,CASSQGNNQPQHF
TRBV5-4,CASRNPISNTEAFF
TRBV19,CASSSPPDSNYGYTF
TRBV18,CASSPGTGDQPQHF
TRBV29-1,CSVDTGRGYGYTF
TRBV2,CASSPRQGRADTQYF
TRBV19,CASSNYWTGGLYGYTF